Listed here is a single T cell receptor (beta chain). The antigen is undetermined. The CDR3 totals 17 residues. Germline assignment: CDR1 ENHRY and CDR2 SYGVKD. V dropped 2 bases and J dropped 4 bases, with 18 bases sitting between them. This record comes from a study of identical twins. The cDNA had a unique molecular identifier and a template-switch universal primer site. TCRdb used MiXCR to reprocess the 5' RACE reads, holding one entry per CDR3 protein. The table includes fewer than 650,000 distinct CDR3 sequences, roughly 7.2% detected once. Study findings and constraints: It was cross-sectional statistical analysis, not following the same donors, that the conclusions relied on.

These data were likewise used in another study, on yellow fever vaccine responses in identical twins.

The sequence came from a woman aged 18-29 years in good health. The V gene is TRBV10-3, the J gene TRBJ2-1; D might be TRBD1 or TRBD2, each matching 6 bases. Sequenced sample: PBMCs. CDR3 region: CAISEILGGGMYNEQFF. CDR3 sequence (DNA): TGTGCCATCAGTGAGATACTAGGAGGGGGGATGTACAATGAGCAGTTCTTC.